This TCR beta chain was obtained from a study of T cell responses to AZD1222 COVID-19 vaccine. Clones were read by immunoSEQ multiplex PCR, and TCRdb kept only the in-frame ones, dropping some. The table has 150,000 to 160,000 clones, roughly 90% seen once; the top ten hold 1.5%. General study points: Most donors were white British and more were female, and clonal diversity was possibly underestimated. Seropositive at baseline were only a handful of AZD1222 recipients.

Between the trimmed V and J ends, which lost 6 bases and 5 bases, there was a span of 7 bases. The CDR3 is 11 amino acids. Combined were second doses at about 4 or about 12 weeks. Details on this clone: Its antigen is still unknown.

The receptor's source is an adult who received the AZD1222 COVID-19 vaccine. Sequences were derived from peripheral blood, sampled 28 days after the second AZD1222 dose. The chain combines TRBV12-3 or TRBV12-4 with TRBJ2-5; D gene uncertain. The CDR3 nucleotides are TGTGCCAGCAGACGAGCCGAGACCCAGTACTTC. Its protein is CASRRAETQYF.